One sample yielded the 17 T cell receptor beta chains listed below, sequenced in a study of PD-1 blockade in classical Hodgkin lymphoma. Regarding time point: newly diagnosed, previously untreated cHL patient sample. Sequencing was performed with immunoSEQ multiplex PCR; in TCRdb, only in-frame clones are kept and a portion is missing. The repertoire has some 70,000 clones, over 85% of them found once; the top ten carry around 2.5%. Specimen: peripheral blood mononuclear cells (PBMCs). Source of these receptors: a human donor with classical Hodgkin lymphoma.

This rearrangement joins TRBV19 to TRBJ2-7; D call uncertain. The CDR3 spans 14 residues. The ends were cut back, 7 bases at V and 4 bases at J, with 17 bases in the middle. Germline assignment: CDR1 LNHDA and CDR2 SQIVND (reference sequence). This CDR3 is CASTQGPGVYEQYF. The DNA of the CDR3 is TGTGCCAGTACTCAAGGGCCTGGGGTGTACGAGCAGTACTTC.

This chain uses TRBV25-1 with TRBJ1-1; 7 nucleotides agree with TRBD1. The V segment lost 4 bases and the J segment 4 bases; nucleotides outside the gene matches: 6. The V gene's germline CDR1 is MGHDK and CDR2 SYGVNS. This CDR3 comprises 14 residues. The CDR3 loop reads CASSVGKGATEAFF. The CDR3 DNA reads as TGTGCCAGCAGTGTCGGGAAGGGGGCCACTGAAGCTTTCTTT.

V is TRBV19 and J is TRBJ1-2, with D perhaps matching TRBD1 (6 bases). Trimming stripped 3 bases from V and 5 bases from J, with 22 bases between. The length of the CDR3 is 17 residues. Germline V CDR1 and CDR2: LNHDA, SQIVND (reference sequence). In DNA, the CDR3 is TGTGCCAGTAGTATGGGCAGGGGAAAAGGCGGAGATTATGGCTACACCTTC. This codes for CASSMGRGKGGDYGYTF. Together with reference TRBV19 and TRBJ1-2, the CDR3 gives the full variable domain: DGGITQSPKYLFRKEGQNVTLSCEQNLNHDAMYWYRQDPGQGLRLIYYSQIVNDFQKGDIAEGYSVSREKKESFPLTVTSAQKNPTAFYLCASSMGRGKGGDYGYTFGSGTRLTVV.

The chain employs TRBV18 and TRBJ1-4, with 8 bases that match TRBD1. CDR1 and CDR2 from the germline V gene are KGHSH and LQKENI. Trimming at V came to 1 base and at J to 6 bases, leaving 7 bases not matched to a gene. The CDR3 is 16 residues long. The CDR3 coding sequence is TGTGCCAGCTCACCACTTCAGTTACAGGGGGATGAAAAACTGTTTTTT. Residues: CASSPLQLQGDEKLFF. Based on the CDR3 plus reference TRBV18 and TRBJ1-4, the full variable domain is NAGVMQNPRHLVRRRGQEARLRCSPMKGHSHVYWYRQLPEEGLKFMVYLQKENIIDESGMPKERFSAEFPKEGPSILRIQQVVRGDSAAYFCASSPLQLQGDEKLFFGSGTQLSVL.

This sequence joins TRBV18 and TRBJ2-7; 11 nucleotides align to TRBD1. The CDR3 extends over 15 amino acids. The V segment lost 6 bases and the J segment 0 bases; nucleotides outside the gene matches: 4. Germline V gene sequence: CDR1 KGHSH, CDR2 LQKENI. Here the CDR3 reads CASSGTGGGSYEQYF. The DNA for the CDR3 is TGTGCCAGCTCCGGGACAGGGGGAGGCTCCTACGAGCAGTACTTC.

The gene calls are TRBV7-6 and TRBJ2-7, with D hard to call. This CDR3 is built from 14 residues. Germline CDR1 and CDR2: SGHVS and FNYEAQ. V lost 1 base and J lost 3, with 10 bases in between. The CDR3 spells CASSLGQSSYEQYF. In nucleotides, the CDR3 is TGTGCCAGCAGCTTAGGACAATCGAGCTACGAGCAGTACTTC.

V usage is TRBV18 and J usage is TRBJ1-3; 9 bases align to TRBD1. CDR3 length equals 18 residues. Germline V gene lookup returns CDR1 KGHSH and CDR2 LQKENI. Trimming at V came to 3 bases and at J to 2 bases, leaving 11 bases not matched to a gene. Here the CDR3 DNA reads TGTGCCAGCTCACCTCAACAGGGGGCTATACAAGCTGGAAACACCATATATTTT. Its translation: CASSPQQGAIQAGNTIYF.

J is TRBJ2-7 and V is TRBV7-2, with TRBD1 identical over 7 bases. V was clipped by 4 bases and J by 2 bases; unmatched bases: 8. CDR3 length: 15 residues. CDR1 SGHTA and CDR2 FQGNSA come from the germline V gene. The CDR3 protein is CASSSPPTGTYEQYF. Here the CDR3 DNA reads TGTGCCAGCAGCTCTCCACCGACAGGGACCTACGAGCAGTACTTC.

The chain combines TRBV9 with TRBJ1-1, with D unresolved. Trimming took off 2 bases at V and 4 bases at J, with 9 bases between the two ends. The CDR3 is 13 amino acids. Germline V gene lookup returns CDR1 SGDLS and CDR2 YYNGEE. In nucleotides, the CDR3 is TGTGCCAGCAGCGTGTACGGAAGCACTGAAGCTTTCTTT. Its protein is CASSVYGSTEAFF.

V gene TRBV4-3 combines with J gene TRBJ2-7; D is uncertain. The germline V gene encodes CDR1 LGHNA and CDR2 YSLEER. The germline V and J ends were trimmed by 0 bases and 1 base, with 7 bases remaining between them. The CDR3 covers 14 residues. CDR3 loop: CASSQDRASYEQYF. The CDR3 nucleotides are TGCGCCAGCAGCCAAGATCGAGCTTCCTACGAGCAGTACTTC.

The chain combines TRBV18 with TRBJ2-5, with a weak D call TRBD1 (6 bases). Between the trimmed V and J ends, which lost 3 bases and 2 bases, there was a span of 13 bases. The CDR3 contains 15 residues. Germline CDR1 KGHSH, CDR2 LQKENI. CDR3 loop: CASSPRQAQQETQYF. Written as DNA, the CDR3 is TGTGCCAGCTCACCGCGACAGGCACAACAAGAGACCCAGTACTTC.

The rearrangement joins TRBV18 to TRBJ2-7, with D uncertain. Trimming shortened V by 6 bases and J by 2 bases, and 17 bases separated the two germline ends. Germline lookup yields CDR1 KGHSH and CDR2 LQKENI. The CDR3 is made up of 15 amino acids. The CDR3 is CASSPSLLDTYEQYF. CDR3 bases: TGTGCCAGCTCCCCTTCGCTCCTTGATACCTACGAGCAGTACTTC. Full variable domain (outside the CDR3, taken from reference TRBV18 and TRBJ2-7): NAGVMQNPRHLVRRRGQEARLRCSPMKGHSHVYWYRQLPEEGLKFMVYLQKENIIDESGMPKERFSAEFPKEGPSILRIQQVVRGDSAAYFCASSPSLLDTYEQYFGPGTRLTVT.

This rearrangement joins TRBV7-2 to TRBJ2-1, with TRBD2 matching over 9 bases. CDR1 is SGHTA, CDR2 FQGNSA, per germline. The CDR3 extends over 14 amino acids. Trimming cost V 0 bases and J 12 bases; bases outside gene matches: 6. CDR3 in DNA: TGTGCCAGCAGCTTAGCGCGGGGGGGATTTGCGCAGTTCTTC. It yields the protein CASSLARGGFAQFF. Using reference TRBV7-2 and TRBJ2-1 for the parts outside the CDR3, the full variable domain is GAGVSQSPSNKVTEKGKDVELRCDPISGHTALYWYRQSLGQGLEFLIYFQGNSAPDKSGLPSDRFSAERTGGSVSTLTIQRTQQEDSAVYLCASSLARGGFAQFFGPGTRLTVL.

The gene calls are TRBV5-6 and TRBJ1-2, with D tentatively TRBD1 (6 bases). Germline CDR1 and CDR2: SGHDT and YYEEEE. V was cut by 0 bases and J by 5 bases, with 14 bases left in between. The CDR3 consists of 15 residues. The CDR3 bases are TGTGCCAGCAGCTTGGCTACAGGGATTTGGTATGGCTACACCTTC. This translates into CASSLATGIWYGYTF.

Written as DNA, the CDR3 is TGTGCCAGCAGCTCGGCAGGGGGGGACGATGGCTACACCTTC. Its protein is CASSSAGGDDGYTF. V and J are TRBV7-2 and TRBJ1-2, with 7 nucleotides matching TRBD1. The CDR3 length is 14 residues. CDR1 and CDR2 from the germline V gene are SGHTA and FQGNSA. J was trimmed by 6 bases and V by 4 bases; bases with no gene match: 8.

The CDR3 loop is CASRPREASYEQYF. As DNA, the CDR3 is TGTGCCAGTAGGCCCCGGGAGGCGTCCTACGAGCAGTACTTC. J is TRBJ2-7 and V is TRBV19; TRBD2 matches 7 bases. Germline V gene sequence: CDR1 LNHDA, CDR2 SQIVND (reference sequence). The CDR3 loop spans 14 amino acids. With V trimmed by 6 bases and J by 1 base, 6 bases remained unmatched.

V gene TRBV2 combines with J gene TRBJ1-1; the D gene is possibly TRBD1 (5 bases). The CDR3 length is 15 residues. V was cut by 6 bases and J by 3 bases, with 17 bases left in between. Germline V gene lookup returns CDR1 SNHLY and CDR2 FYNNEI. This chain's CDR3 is CASSPGVREDTEAFF. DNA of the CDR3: TGTGCCAGCAGCCCCGGGGTCAGGGAGGACACTGAAGCTTTCTTT.